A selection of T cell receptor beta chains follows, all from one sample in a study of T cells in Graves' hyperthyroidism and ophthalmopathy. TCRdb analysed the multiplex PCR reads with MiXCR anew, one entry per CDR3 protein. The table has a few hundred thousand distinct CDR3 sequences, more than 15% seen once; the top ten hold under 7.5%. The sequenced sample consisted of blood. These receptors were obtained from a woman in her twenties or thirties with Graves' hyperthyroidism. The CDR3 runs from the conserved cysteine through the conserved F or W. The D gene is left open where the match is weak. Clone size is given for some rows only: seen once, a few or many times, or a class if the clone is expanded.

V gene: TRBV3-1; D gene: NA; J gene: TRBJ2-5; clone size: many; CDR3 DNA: TGTGCCAGCAGCCGGTTGGGGCAAAGGAAACAAGAGACCCAGTACTTC; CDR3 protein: CASSRLGQRKQETQYF
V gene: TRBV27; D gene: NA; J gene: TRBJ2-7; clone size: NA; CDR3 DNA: TGTGCCAGCAGTTTCGGTCAGGGTTGGGGCGAGCAGTACTTC; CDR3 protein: CASSFGQGWGEQYF
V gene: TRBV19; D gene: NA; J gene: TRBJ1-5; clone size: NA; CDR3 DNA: TGTGCCAGTAATGGGGGAAGGGTGAGCAATCAGCCCCAGCATTTT; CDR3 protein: CASNGGRVSNQPQHF
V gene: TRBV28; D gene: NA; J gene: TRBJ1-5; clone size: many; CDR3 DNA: TGTGCCAGCAGTCCCAACAGGGCCGCGTTCCAGCCCCAGCATTTT; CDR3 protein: CASSPNRAAFQPQHF
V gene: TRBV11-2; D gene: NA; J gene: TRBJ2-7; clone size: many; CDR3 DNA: TGTGCCAGCAGCTTAGATCAACTGAGAACCTACGAGCAGTACTTC; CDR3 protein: CASSLDQLRTYEQYF
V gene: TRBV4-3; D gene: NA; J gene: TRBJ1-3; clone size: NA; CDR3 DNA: TGCGCCAGCAGCCAAACCCGTTCCAGTTACTCTGGAAACACCATATATTTT; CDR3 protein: CASSQTRSSYSGNTIYF
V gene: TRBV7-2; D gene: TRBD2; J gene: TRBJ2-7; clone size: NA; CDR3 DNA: TGTGCCAGCAGCTTAGGAGGGACTAGTTTACTTTACGAGCAGTACTTC; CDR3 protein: CASSLGGTSLLYEQYF
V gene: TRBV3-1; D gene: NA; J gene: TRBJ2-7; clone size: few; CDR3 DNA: TGTGCCAGCAGCCAAGTTCGCTGGGACTCCACCTACGAGCAGTACTTC; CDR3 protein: CASSQVRWDSTYEQYF
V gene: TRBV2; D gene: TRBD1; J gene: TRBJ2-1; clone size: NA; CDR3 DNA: TGTGCCAGCAGTCTTTCGACAGGGTCGTTCTCCAATGAGCAGTTCTTC; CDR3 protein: CASSLSTGSFSNEQFF
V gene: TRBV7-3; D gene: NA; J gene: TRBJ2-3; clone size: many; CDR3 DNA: TGTGCCAGCAGCTCGACAGGCTACACAGATACGCAGTATTTT; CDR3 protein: CASSSTGYTDTQYF
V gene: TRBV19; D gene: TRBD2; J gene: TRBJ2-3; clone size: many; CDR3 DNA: TGTGCCAGTAGCTCGAGAGCGGGACTTATCGCAGATACGCAGTATTTT; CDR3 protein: CASSSRAGLIADTQYF
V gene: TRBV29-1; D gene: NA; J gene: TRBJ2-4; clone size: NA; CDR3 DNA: TGCAGCGTTGGGACCGGGCCAGGGGAGGCCCTAGCCAAAAACATTCAGTACTTC; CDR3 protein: CSVGTGPGEALAKNIQYF
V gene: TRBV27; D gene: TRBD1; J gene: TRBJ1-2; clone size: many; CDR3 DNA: TGTGCCAGCAGTTTATCTCAGGGGGCTGACTATGGCTACACCTTC; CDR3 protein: CASSLSQGADYGYTF
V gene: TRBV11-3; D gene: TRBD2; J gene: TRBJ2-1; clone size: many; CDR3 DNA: TGTGCCAGCAGCCCCGGCGCAGCGGGAGGGCCCCACAATGAGCAGTTCTTC; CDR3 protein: CASSPGAAGGPHNEQFF
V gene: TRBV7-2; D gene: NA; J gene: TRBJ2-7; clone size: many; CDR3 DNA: TGTGCCAGCAGCTTAAGGGGGCGGGAGGAGTACGAGCAGTACTTC; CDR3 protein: CASSLRGREEYEQYF
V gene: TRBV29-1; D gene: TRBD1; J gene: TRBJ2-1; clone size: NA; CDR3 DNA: TGCAGCGTTGAATCGGACAGGGGGAATGAGCAGTTCTTC; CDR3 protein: CSVESDRGNEQFF
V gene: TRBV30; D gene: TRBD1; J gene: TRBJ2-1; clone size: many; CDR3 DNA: TGTGCCTGGAGTGAAGCGGGACAGGGGATCAATGAGCAGTTCTTC; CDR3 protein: CAWSEAGQGINEQFF
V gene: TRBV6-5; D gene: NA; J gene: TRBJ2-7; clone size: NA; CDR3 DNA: TGTGCCAGCAGTAACCCACAGGGCTACGAGCAGTACTTC; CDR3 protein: CASSNPQGYEQYF
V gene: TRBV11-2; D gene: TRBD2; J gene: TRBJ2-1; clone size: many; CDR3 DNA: TGTGCCAGCAGCTTAAGGGACTACCAGTTCTTC; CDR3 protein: CASSLRDYQFF
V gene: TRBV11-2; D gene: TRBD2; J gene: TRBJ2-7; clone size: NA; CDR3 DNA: TGTGCCAGCAGCTTAGAGCTTCCCAAGACTAGCGGGAAGGCCTACGAGCAGTACTTC; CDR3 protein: CASSLELPKTSGKAYEQYF
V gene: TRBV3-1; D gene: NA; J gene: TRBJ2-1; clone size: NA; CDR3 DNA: TGTGCCAGCAGCCGTTCTAGCGCGAGACTTTACAATGAGCAGTTCTTC; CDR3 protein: CASSRSSARLYNEQFF
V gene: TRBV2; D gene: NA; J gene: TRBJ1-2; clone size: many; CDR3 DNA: TGTGCCAGCAGTGAAACAGGGAGGGTCTATGGCTACACCTTC; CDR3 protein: CASSETGRVYGYTF
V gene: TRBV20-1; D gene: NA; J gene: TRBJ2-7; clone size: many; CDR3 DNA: TGCAGTGCTAGAGGCCCGCAGCCCTACGAGCAGTACTTC; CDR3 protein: CSARGPQPYEQYF
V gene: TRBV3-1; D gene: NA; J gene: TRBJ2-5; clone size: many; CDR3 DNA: TGTGCCAGCACTTGGGGGATCCACAATCAAGAGACCCAGTACTTC; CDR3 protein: CASTWGIHNQETQYF
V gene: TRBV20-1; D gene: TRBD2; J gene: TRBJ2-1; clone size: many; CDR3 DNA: TGCAGTGCTAGAGCGGGAGGGCCCCATGAGCAGTTCTTC; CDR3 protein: CSARAGGPHEQFF
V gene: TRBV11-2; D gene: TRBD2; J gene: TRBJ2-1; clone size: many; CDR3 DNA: TGTGCCAGCAGCTTCAGTTTCGGTACTAGCGGGGCCAATGAGCAGTTCTTC; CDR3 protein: CASSFSFGTSGANEQFF
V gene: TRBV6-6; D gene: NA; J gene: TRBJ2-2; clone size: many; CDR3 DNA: TGTGCCAGCAGTTACCGGGAAGGCCCGAACACCGGGGAGCTGTTTTTT; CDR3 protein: CASSYREGPNTGELFF
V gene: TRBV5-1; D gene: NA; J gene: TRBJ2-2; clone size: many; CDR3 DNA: TGCGCCAGCAGCTTGTCTCGGGGGAACACCGGGGAGCTGTTTTTT; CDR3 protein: CASSLSRGNTGELFF
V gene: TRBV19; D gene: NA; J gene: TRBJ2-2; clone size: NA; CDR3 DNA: TGTGCCAGTTCTCGGGGTTCGAACACCGGGGAGCTGTTTTTT; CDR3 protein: CASSRGSNTGELFF
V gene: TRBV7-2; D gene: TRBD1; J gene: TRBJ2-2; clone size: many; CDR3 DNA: TGTGCCAGCAGCCCGTCAGGACAGGGGTCATCCGGGGAGCTGTTTTTT; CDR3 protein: CASSPSGQGSSGELFF